This T cell receptor (beta chain) was obtained from a study of graft-versus-host responses after intestinal transplantation. Tissue processing of the graft released intraepithelial and lamina propria lymphocytes from it. Sequencing used immunoSEQ multiplex PCR; TCRdb keeps in-frame clones, though not all of them. The data hold more than 50,000 clones, with around 90% observed a single time. V was cut by 5 bases and J by 1 base, with 14 bases left in between. Germline lookup yields CDR1 MDHEN and CDR2 SYDVKM. This CDR3 contains 15 residues. The specimen comprised ileum tissue, sampled 350 to 400 days after transplant. This TCR was recovered from a human patient who received an intestinal transplant, so some T cells may come from the graft donor. The J gene is TRBJ2-5, the V gene TRBV28, with D possibly matching TRBD1 (5 bases). The CDR3 nucleotides read TGTGCCAGCAGTATCCGTGGACATTTCCAAGAGACCCAGTACTTC. Its protein product is CASSIRGHFQETQYF.